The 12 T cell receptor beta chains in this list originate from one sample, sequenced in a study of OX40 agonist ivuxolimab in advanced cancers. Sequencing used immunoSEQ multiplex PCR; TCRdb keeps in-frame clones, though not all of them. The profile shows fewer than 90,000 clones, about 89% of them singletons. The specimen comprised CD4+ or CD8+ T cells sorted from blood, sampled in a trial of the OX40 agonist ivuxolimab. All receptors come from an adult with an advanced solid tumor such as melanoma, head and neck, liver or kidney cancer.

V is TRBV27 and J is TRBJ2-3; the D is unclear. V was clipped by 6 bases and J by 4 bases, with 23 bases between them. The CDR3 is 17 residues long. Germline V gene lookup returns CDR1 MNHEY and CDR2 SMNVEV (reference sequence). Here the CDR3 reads CASSPRTASSYPDTQYF. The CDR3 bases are TGTGCCAGCAGCCCGAGGACGGCGAGCTCCTACCCAGATACGCAGTATTTT.

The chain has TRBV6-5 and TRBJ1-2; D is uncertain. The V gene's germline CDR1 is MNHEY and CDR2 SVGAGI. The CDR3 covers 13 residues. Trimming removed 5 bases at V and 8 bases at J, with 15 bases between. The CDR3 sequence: CASSPDPRGGYTF. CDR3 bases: TGTGCCAGCAGTCCGGACCCACGGGGAGGCTACACCTTC.

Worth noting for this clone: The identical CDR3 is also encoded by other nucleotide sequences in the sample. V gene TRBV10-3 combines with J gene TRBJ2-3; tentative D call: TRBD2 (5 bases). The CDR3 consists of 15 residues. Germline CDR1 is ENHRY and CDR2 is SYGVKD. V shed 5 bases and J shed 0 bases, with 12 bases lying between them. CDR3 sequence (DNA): TGTGCCATCAGTCTAGGCCGGGGTAGCACAGATACGCAGTATTTT. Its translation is CAISLGRGSTDTQYF.

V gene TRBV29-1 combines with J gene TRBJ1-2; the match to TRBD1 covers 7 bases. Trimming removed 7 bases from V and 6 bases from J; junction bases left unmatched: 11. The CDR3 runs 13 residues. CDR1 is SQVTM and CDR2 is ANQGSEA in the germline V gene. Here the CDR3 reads CSGRRGNFDGYTF. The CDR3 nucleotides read TGCAGCGGTCGCAGGGGGAATTTCGATGGCTACACCTTC.

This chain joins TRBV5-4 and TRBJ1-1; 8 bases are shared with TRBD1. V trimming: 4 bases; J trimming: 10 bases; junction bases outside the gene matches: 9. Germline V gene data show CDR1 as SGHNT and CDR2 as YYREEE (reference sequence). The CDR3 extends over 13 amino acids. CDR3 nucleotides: TGTGCCAGCAGCCCGGGACAGGCAGGGAGAGCTTTCTTT. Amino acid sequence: CASSPGQAGRAFF. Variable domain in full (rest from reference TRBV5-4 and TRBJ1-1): ETGVTQSPTHLIKTRGQQVTLRCSSQSGHNTVSWYQQALGQGPQFIFQYYREEENGRGNFPPRFSGLQFPNYSSELNVNALELDDSALYLCASSPGQAGRAFFGQGTRLTVV.

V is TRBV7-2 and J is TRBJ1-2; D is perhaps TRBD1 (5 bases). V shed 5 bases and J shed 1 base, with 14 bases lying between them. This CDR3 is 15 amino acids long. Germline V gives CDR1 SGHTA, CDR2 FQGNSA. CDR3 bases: TGTGCCAGCAGCCAAGTAGGGACTATTAACTATGGCTACACCTTC. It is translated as CASSQVGTINYGYTF. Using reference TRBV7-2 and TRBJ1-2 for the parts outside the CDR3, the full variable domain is GAGVSQSPSNKVTEKGKDVELRCDPISGHTALYWYRQSLGQGLEFLIYFQGNSAPDKSGLPSDRFSAERTGGSVSTLTIQRTQQEDSAVYLCASSQVGTINYGYTFGSGTRLTVV.

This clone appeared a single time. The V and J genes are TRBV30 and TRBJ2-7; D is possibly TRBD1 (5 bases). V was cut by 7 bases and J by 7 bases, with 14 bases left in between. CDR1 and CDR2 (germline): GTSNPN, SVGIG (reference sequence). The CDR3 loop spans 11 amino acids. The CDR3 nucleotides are TGTGCCTTCACAGGTCAGAGGGAGCAGTACTTC. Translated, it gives CAFTGQREQYF. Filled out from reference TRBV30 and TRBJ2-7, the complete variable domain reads SQTIHQWPATLVQPVGSPLSLECTVEGTSNPNLYWYRQAAGRGLQLLFYSVGIGQISSEVPQNLSASRPQDRQFILSSKKLLLSDSGFYLCAFTGQREQYFGPGTRLTVT.

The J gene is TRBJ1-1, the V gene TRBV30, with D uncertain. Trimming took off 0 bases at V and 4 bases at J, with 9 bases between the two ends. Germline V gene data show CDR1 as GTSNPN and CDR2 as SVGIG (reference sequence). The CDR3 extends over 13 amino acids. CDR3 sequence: CAWSVSRLTEAFF. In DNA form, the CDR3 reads TGTGCCTGGAGTGTAAGTAGGCTCACTGAAGCTTTCTTT. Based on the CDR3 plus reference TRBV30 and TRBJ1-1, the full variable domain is SQTIHQWPATLVQPVGSPLSLECTVEGTSNPNLYWYRQAAGRGLQLLFYSVGIGQISSEVPQNLSASRPQDRQFILSSKKLLLSDSGFYLCAWSVSRLTEAFFGQGTRLTVV.

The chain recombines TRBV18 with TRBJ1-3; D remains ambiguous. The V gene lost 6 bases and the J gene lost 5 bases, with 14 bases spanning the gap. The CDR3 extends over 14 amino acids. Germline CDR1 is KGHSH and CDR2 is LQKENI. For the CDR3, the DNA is TGTGCCAGCTCCGCCGACCCGGGTAGAAACACCATATATTTT. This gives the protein CASSADPGRNTIYF.

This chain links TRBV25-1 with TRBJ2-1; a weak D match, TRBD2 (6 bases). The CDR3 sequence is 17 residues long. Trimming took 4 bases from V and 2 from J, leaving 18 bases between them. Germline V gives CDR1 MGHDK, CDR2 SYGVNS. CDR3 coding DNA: TGTGCCAGCAGTGGACGCTTCGAGCGGGCCCCCTACAATGAGCAGTTCTTC. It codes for CASSGRFERAPYNEQFF.

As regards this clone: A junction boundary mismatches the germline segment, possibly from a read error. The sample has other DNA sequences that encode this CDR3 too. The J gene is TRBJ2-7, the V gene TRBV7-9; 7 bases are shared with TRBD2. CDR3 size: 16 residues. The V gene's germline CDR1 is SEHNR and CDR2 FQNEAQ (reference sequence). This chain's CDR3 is CASSIGSHSGSYEQYF. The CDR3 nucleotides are TGCGCCAGCAGCATCGGGAGTCATAGCGGGTCCTACGAGCAGTACTTC.

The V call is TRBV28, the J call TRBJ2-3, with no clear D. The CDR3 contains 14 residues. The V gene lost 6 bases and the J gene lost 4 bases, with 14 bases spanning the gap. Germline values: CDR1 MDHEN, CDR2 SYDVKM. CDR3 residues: CASSSNGRPDTQYF. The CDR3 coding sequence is TGTGCCAGCAGCTCGAACGGCCGGCCAGATACGCAGTATTTT.